This T cell receptor (beta chain) was obtained from a study of blood T cell repertoires in COVID-19. The CDR3 loop spans 16 amino acids. Germline trimming cut 2 bases from V and 5 bases from J; bases unmatched to any gene: 10. The germline gives CDR1 SGHRS, CDR2 YFSETQ. Some clones are missing from TCRdb's copy, which holds only in-frame ones; the method was immunoSEQ multiplex PCR. The sample includes under 200,000 clones, 85% of them seen just once. The sequenced material came from peripheral blood. The chain links TRBV5-1 to TRBJ2-5; TRBD2 matches at 9 bases. The sequence derives from an elderly woman with acute or convalescent COVID-19. The CDR3 reads CASSFMSSGASETQYF. CDR3 nucleotides: TGCGCCAGCAGCTTCATGTCTAGCGGGGCCAGTGAGACCCAGTACTTC.